This entry describes one TCR beta chain. Its antigen specificity is not known. No base quality information exists; no much larger clone differs at one position. These data originate in a study of regulatory T cells in long-lasting Graves disease (dated by TCRdb to about 2021). Regarding the complete study: Antithyroid drugs had been taken for less than 3 months by newly diagnosed Graves' disease patients. Persistent Graves' disease patients were compared with newly diagnosed Graves' disease patients by peripheral blood TCR sequencing and RNA sequencing. A total of around 35 samples underwent TCR sequencing, from some 13 patients with persistent Graves' disease and some 20 patients with newly diagnosed Graves' disease. The study was registered as a clinical trial and conducted in China.

The library came from multiplex PCR. Sequenced using an Illumina HiSeq 4000. iRepertoire HTBI primers and Arm-PCR amplification of CDR3 regions were used to construct TCR beta libraries. Gel purification was performed on PCR products prior to sequencing. For the original study's pipeline: A total of under 80 TRBV and some 15 TRBJ segments were identified across samples and were used for gene usage analysis of CDR3 amino acid clonotypes. COPE and FqMerger were used to merge filtered high-quality paired reads into contigs. Contigs were aligned with BLAST to IMGT TRBV, TRBD and TRBJ reference genes, and CDR3 was defined per IMGT. Clonotypes above 0.1% frequency were classified as highly expanded clones. Shannon entropy served as the measure of repertoire diversity, while the Gini coefficient captured V-J evenness. A clonotype found in more than one individual was treated as public. The public reads were reprocessed in TCRdb via fastp at Q25 and MiXCR, keeping in-frame beta chains. Every CDR3 protein is listed once, alongside the most common genes and DNA of its rows. TCRdb assigned the V and J calls; the authors' analysis was not used. For this sample the table gives under 800,000 distinct CDR3 sequences, of which approximately 15% were detected only once. Together, the top ten hold approximately 18% of the sample.

CDR1 and CDR2, per the germline V gene (reference sequence), are DFQATT and SNEGSKA. V is cut back by 3 bases and J by 5 bases, with 3 bases in the junction unmatched. The CDR3 has 14 amino acids, counting the end cysteine and phenylalanine. Only the CDR3 DNA stays, 42 bases, in frame from base 1. Read against the paper, the sample's time point label means: newly diagnosed GD, antithyroid drugs for less than 3 months. For both TCR sequencing and RNA sequencing, RNA was extracted from PBMCs using TRIzol. The diagnosis of Graves' disease followed American Thyroid Association guidelines. Patients were recruited from an endocrinology department in Xi'an, China. Each patient gave approximately 8.8 milliliters of peripheral blood, collected in an EDTA anticoagulant tube. Ficoll Paque Plus density gradient separation was used to isolate PBMCs, and no additional T cell sorting was done. An Agilent 2100 Bioanalyzer and agarose gel were used to check RNA quality, while a NanoDrop 2000 measured RNA concentration.

On the study overall, not on this receptor specifically: Because the primary lesion, thyroid tissue, could not be accessed, the study looked at peripheral blood alone. Patients with persistent disease shared more public clonotypes (under 3,000) than newly diagnosed patients did (about 1,000). Sequencing and analysis were limited to the TCR beta chain. The small sample size was acknowledged by the authors as a limitation that may reduce accuracy. Persistent Graves' disease patients showed lower TCR Shannon entropy and fewer highly expanded clones than newly diagnosed patients, suggesting clonal expansion. TRBV28, TRBJ1-2 and TRBJ2-5 were preferentially used in persistent disease, while TRBV20-1 and TRBJ2-1 were favored in newly diagnosed disease.

The same data also went into a second study, on T cells in Graves' hyperthyroidism and ophthalmopathy. As described in the second report: A patient counted as having stable Graves' hyperthyroidism if no progression to ophthalmopathy occurred over 18 months of follow-up. Hyperthyroidism patients were newly diagnosed, had a disease duration of under 2 months, and were aged 18 to 65 years. Any patient with an uncontrolled infection, another autoimmune disease, pregnancy or lactation was excluded. Diagnoses were established on the basis of clinical symptoms, serum thyroxine and TRAb, thyroid ultrasound, and orbital computed tomography. The first round of RT-PCR for the TCR CDR3 was performed with the HTBI primer set and the Qiagen OneStep RT-PCR kit. Most expanded thyroid clonotypes (frequency above 0.001) were also found in blood, which suggests that blood repertoires may mirror thyroid immune responses. A 13 V-J signature model separated ophthalmopathy from stable hyperthyroidism, with over 85% sensitivity and roughly 84% specificity in cross-validation and 80%/75% in testing. In validation, the model predicted progression to ophthalmopathy a median of 6.5 months before onset, with roughly 71% sensitivity and more than 72% specificity. TCR V-J signatures able to tell the groups apart were searched for in a discovery cohort of 95 or so patients, of whom 43 had Graves' ophthalmopathy and around 57 had stable Graves' hyperthyroidism. An independent validation cohort of under 20 hyperthyroidism patients and 15 or so patients who later progressed to ophthalmopathy tested prospective prediction of ophthalmopathy. For training and testing, the 80 to 100 patients in the discovery cohort were randomly divided in a 7:3 ratio. In addition, the study compared T-cell repertoires in thyroid tissue and in blood from over 5 Graves' hyperthyroidism patients. After blood sampling, hyperthyroidism patients were treated with methimazole at a starting dose of 30 mg daily, and ophthalmopathy patients were treated with high-dose intravenous methylprednisolone. A second multiplex PCR round built the libraries, followed by size selection and purification. Paired-end sequencing of the libraries was performed with 100 bp reads on an Illumina HiSeq2000. SOAPnuke was used to process the raw data, removing reads that contained adapters or uncalled bases, had a mean Phred below 15, or lacked an exact match to the constant primer or identifier. COPE v1.2.5 was used to merge the high-quality paired reads, and each unique nucleotide sequence was defined as a clonotype. MiTCR v1.1 was used to align the clonotypes against IMGT TRBV, TRBD and TRBJ reference segments. The analysis included only V-J combinations with a frequency above 0.0001, which together covered about 99% of the repertoires. A TCS score was defined as the ratio between F50 (clonal expansion) and ExV (chaos), using BLOSUM62-based TCRdist between CDR3 peptides within each V-J. Welch's t-statistics and random forest reduced 500 to 550 V-J features to under 15, which were used in a naive Bayes classifier (R e1071). Sample size was not statistically predetermined, and blinding of investigators to group allocation was not performed. The paper describes TCR Vbeta CDR3 sequencing of roughly 130 peripheral blood samples, made up of some 40 ophthalmopathy patients, roughly 75 hyperthyroidism patients and 17 progressor patients.

The receptor was derived from a woman aged 25 to 45 with Graves disease. Donor details come from another sample of the same person, matched by shared clones. Recombination connected TRBV20-1 to TRBJ2-2; 10 nucleotides in the junction match TRBD2. This material consisted of peripheral blood mononuclear cells (PBMCs), taken at new diagnosis, from a patient treated with antithyroid drugs. CDR3 region: CSARKTSGTGELFF. The base sequence is TGCAGTGCTAGGAAGACTAGCGGGACCGGGGAGCTGTTTTTT.